This is a list of T cell receptor beta chains from one sample in a study of tumor-infiltrating lymphocytes in primary liver carcinoma. MiXCR was run by TCRdb on the multiplex PCR reads, yielding one entry per CDR3 protein. The data show around 210,000 distinct CDR3 sequences, about two thirds seen once. Sequencing was carried out using peripheral blood. Every receptor here comes from a woman aged 55-75 years with primary liver carcinoma and hepatitis B virus infection. The CDR3 runs from the conserved cysteine through the conserved F or W. D genes are given only for firm matches. Clone size is shown for a subset of rows, as once, few, many or a class of expanded clone.

cdr3_aa cdr3_nt clone_size j_call d_call v_call
CASSSRGDTQYF TGTGCCAGCAGCTCGAGGGGAGATACACAGTATTTT NA TRBJ2-3 NA TRBV11-3
CASTPGQGWTEAFF TGTGCCAGTACCCCGGGACAGGGATGGACTGAAGCTTTCTTT NA TRBJ1-1 TRBD1 TRBV19
CASSSIRQGAYKQYF TGTGCCAGCAGCTCCATCAGACAGGGAGCCTACAAGCAGTACTTC NA TRBJ2-7 TRBD1 TRBV11-2
CASSLVSGGMGEQFF TGTGCCAGCAGTTTAGTAAGCGGGGGGATGGGGGAGCAGTTCTTC NA TRBJ2-1 TRBD2 TRBV12-3/TRBV12-4
CACSQHSGSSNYEQYF TGTGCCTGCAGCCAACATTCGGGGAGTAGCAACTACGAGCAGTACTTC NA TRBJ2-7 NA TRBV11-2
CSARDPGQGLDYEQYF TGCAGTGCTAGAGACCCGGGACAGGGCCTAGACTACGAGCAGTACTTC NA TRBJ2-7 TRBD1 TRBV20-1
CAWSTGTASNQPQHF TGTGCCTGGAGTACCGGGACAGCGAGCAATCAGCCCCAGCATTTT NA TRBJ1-5 TRBD1 TRBV30
CASSLNAGGYEQYF TGTGCCAGCAGCTTAAACGCGGGGGGGTACGAGCAGTACTTC NA TRBJ2-7 TRBD2 TRBV7-2
CASVLLGQISGANVLSF TGTGCCAGCGTTCTTTTAGGACAGATCTCTGGGGCCAACGTCCTGAGTTTC NA TRBJ2-6 NA TRBV5-6
CAGSRTPDLGEQYF TGTGCCGGCTCACGCACTCCGGACTTGGGAGAGCAGTACTTC NA TRBJ2-7 NA TRBV18
CASSSPGKGLPYNEQFF TGTGCCAGCAGCTCGCCCGGCAAAGGGTTACCCTACAATGAGCAGTTCTTC NA TRBJ2-1 NA TRBV7-8
CASSPIQDNEQFF TGTGCCAGCTCACCAATCCAGGACAATGAGCAGTTCTTC few TRBJ2-1 NA TRBV18
CASNLLGLAYNEQFF TGCGCCAGCAACCTATTGGGACTAGCCTACAATGAGCAGTTCTTC NA TRBJ2-1 TRBD2 TRBV10-1
CASSPTTNLVKNIQYF TGTGCCAGCAGCCCAACGACAAATTTAGTCAAAAACATTCAGTACTTC NA TRBJ2-4 NA TRBV4-2
CASSLEDRSYGYTF TGTGCCAGCAGCCTAGAAGACAGGAGCTATGGCTACACCTTC NA TRBJ1-2 NA TRBV28
CASSPLQGLNIQYF TGTGCCAGCAGCCCCCTACAGGGTCTGAACATTCAGTACTTC NA TRBJ2-4 NA TRBV11-1
CASSLAAGGPYSITQYF TGTGCCAGCAGCTTGGCCGCGGGAGGGCCTTATTCGATTACGCAGTATTTT NA TRBJ2-3 TRBD2 TRBV5-4